The TCR beta chain described here comes from a study of CD8 T cells in Susac syndrome. Sequencing of TCR beta covered CD8+ and CD4+ T cells obtained from blood. The healthy controls were matched to patients by age and sex. The TEMRA cells underwent FACS enrichment, while the CD8+ and CD4+ T cells underwent negative isolation. Random hexamers were used to reverse transcribe roughly 0.5 to 1 ug of RNA. The immunoSEQ assay covered 54 Vbeta and 13 Jbeta segments for CDR3. TCRdb processed the immunoSEQ multiplex PCR reads anew with MiXCR; each CDR3 protein has one entry. This sample yields some 100,000 distinct CDR3 sequences, of which roughly 92% are seen a single time; 0.12% belongs to the top ten. V dropped 4 bases and J dropped 2 bases, with 18 bases sitting between them. Germline V lookup: CDR1 LGHDT, CDR2 YNNKEL (reference sequence). This CDR3 has 18 residues.

This receptor was identified in a human donor in good health. The material sequenced was CD8+ T cells from PBMCs. The chain has TRBV3-1 and TRBJ2-6; D could derive from TRBD1 or TRBD2 (5 bases each). The CDR3 DNA follows: TGTGCCAGCAGCCGGGGGAACGAGGGTTCCCCTGGGGCCAACGTCCTGACTTTC. Translated, it gives CASSRGNEGSPGANVLTF.